Following are 26 T cell receptor beta chains from one sample sequenced in a study of cytotoxic CD8 clonotypes in ibrutinib-treated CLL. Sequencing used immunoSEQ multiplex PCR; TCRdb keeps in-frame clones, though not all of them. The data hold fewer than 100,000 clones, with 70% to 90% observed a single time. This material consisted of PBMCs, taken before ibrutinib treatment. These receptors were collected from a human donor with chronic lymphocytic leukemia.

V and J are TRBV5-6 and TRBJ2-1; 10 nucleotides line up with TRBD2. The CDR3 consists of 15 residues. CDR1 SGHDT and CDR2 YYEEEE come from the germline V gene. Trimming at V came to 0 bases and at J to 7 bases, leaving 4 bases not matched to a gene. This CDR3 is CASSLGAGGDNEQFF. The CDR3 DNA reads as TGTGCCAGCAGCTTGGGAGCGGGAGGGGATAATGAGCAGTTCTTC.

The chain carries TRBV6-5 and TRBJ2-6; possible D gene TRBD2, 5 bases. V lost 8 bases to trimming and J lost 1 base, with 12 bases between them. The CDR3 is 15 residues long. Germline values: CDR1 MNHEY, CDR2 SVGAGI. The CDR3: CASAERASGANVLTF. As DNA, the CDR3 is TGTGCCAGCGCCGAGAGGGCTTCTGGGGCCAACGTCCTGACTTTC.

V usage is TRBV10-3 and J usage is TRBJ1-2, with D possibly TRBD1 on 6 matching bases. The V and J ends lost 2 bases and 6 bases respectively, with 7 bases between them. Germline CDR1 and CDR2: ENHRY and SYGVKD. The CDR3 covers 12 residues. This CDR3 reads CAISETGNGYTF. CDR3 coding DNA: TGTGCCATCAGTGAGACAGGGAATGGCTACACCTTC.

This rearrangement joins TRBV5-8 to TRBJ2-1; TRBD2 aligns across 8 bases. Germline V lookup: CDR1 SGHTS, CDR2 YDEGEE. The CDR3 runs to 17 residues. The V and J ends lost 4 bases and 0 bases, in that order; junction bases with no gene match: 9. CDR3 sequence: CASSPRLASISYNEQFF. The DNA of the CDR3 is TGTGCCAGCAGCCCGAGACTAGCGAGCATCTCCTACAATGAGCAGTTCTTC.

This clone was observed once. The rearrangement links TRBV7-9 to TRBJ2-1, with TRBD1 matching 9 bases. The CDR3 extends over 17 amino acids. V trimming: 3 bases; J trimming: 7 bases; junction bases outside the gene matches: 13. CDR1 and CDR2 from the germline V gene are SEHNR and FQNEAQ (reference sequence). The CDR3 protein is CASSLESGQGLWNEQFF. CDR3 sequence (DNA): TGTGCCAGCAGCTTGGAGAGCGGACAGGGGCTTTGGAATGAGCAGTTCTTC.

The rearrangement uses TRBV7-9 and TRBJ2-6; 11 bases line up with TRBD1. The V gene end was trimmed by 7 bases and the J gene end by 0 bases; junction bases not matched to a gene: 8. CDR1 SEHNR and CDR2 FQNEAQ come from the germline V gene (reference sequence). This CDR3 has 18 residues. CDR3 residues: CASILSGTGGSGANVLTF. In DNA form, the CDR3 reads TGTGCCAGCATCCTTTCCGGGACAGGGGGCTCTGGGGCCAACGTCCTGACTTTC.

V gene TRBV18 combines with J gene TRBJ2-7; D not resolved. CDR3 size: 14 residues. The germline V and J ends were trimmed by 6 bases and 0 bases, with 12 bases remaining between them. Germline V lookup: CDR1 KGHSH, CDR2 LQKENI. The CDR3 loop is CASSPTWSSYEQYF. CDR3 in DNA: TGTGCCAGCTCTCCGACATGGAGCTCCTACGAGCAGTACTTC.

The J gene is TRBJ2-1, the V gene TRBV7-9, with D unclear. V lost 0 bases and J 4 bases, leaving 7 bases between the germline ends. Per germline, CDR1 SEHNR and CDR2 FQNEAQ (reference sequence). There are 14 residues in the CDR3. The CDR3 is CASSLATEYNEQFF. CDR3 bases: TGTGCCAGCAGCTTAGCCACAGAGTACAATGAGCAGTTCTTC.

In DNA, the CDR3 is TGTGCCAGCTCGGGACAATCAGGCACTGAAGCTTTCTTT. Its protein product is CASSGQSGTEAFF. The chain couples TRBV6-1 to TRBJ1-1; tentatively, D is TRBD1 (6 bases). The CDR3 is 13 residues long. Deletions cut 8 bases from V and 4 bases from J, with 14 bases between. Germline V lookup: CDR1 MNHNS, CDR2 SASEGT.

Concerning this clone: The junction departs from the called germline gene at one end, perhaps through a read error. V and J are TRBV11-2 and TRBJ2-7; a weak D match, TRBD2 (5 bases). CDR1 SGHAT and CDR2 FQNNGV come from the germline V gene. The length of the CDR3 is 14 residues. In nucleotides, the CDR3 is TGTGCCAGCAGCTTAGACTTTGGGCCTAGCAAAACGAACTTC. This sequence encodes CASSLDFGPSKTNF.

This clone was picked up a small number of times. The chain links TRBV5-1 to TRBJ1-2, with unresolved D. Germline V CDR1 and CDR2: SGHRS, YFSETQ. The CDR3 is made up of 15 amino acids. V was cut by 5 bases and J by 3 bases, with 17 bases left in between. CDR3 residues: CASRQYSGLDYGYTF. CDR3 DNA sequence: TGCGCCAGCAGGCAGTACTCGGGGTTGGACTATGGCTACACCTTC. Complete variable domain (other parts from reference TRBV5-1 and TRBJ1-2): KAGVTQTPRYLIKTRGQQVTLSCSPISGHRSVSWYQQTPGQGLQFLFEYFSETQRNKGNFPGRFSGRQFSNSRSEMNVSTLELGDSALYLCASRQYSGLDYGYTFGSGTRLTVV.

The V call is TRBV28, the J call TRBJ1-5, with a tentative D call TRBD1 (5 bases). This CDR3 is 15 amino acids long. The germline V gene encodes CDR1 MDHEN and CDR2 SYDVKM. V was trimmed by 6 bases and J by 5 bases, leaving 17 bases between them. The CDR3 bases are TGTGCCAGCAGCCCTCGTGAGGGGCCTCATCAGCCCCAGCATTTT. Its protein product is CASSPREGPHQPQHF.

The rearrangement joins TRBV6-5 to TRBJ2-7, with 8 bases that match TRBD1. Germline CDR1 and CDR2: MNHEY and SVGAGI. This CDR3 is 15 amino acids long. J lost 4 bases, V lost 6 bases, and 11 bases had no gene match. The CDR3 loop is CASSATGGRRYEQYF. The CDR3 DNA sequence: TGTGCCAGCAGCGCTACAGGGGGACGTCGATACGAGCAGTACTTC.

The CDR3 DNA reads as TGTGCCTGGAGTGTATACACAGATACGCAGTATTTT. This translates into CAWSVYTDTQYF. V and J are TRBV30 and TRBJ2-3; D is unresolved. Germline CDR1 is GTSNPN and CDR2 is SVGIG (reference sequence). The CDR3 covers 12 residues. The V gene lost 0 bases and the J gene lost 2 bases, with 3 bases spanning the gap.

This chain connects TRBV11-2 to TRBJ2-1; 10 bases match TRBD2. This CDR3 contains 17 residues. V lost 4 bases, J lost 6 bases, and 12 bases stayed unmatched. The V gene's germline CDR1 is SGHAT and CDR2 FQNNGV. The CDR3 DNA is TGTGCCAGCAGCTCGGGGGTTGGCGGACTAGCGGTCAATGAGCAGTTCTTC. Protein product: CASSSGVGGLAVNEQFF.

The rearrangement uses TRBV7-9 and TRBJ1-2, with D tentatively TRBD1 (5 bases). Looked up from germline, CDR1 is SEHNR and CDR2 is FQNEAQ (reference sequence). Trimming removed 5 bases from V and 7 bases from J, with 14 bases in between. There are 13 residues in the CDR3. The CDR3 is CASSPGSLGGYTF. In nucleotides, the CDR3 is TGTGCCAGCAGCCCAGGGTCACTCGGTGGCTACACCTTC.

This sequence joins TRBV19 and TRBJ1-4, with 7 bases lining up with TRBD1. Trimming at V came to 5 bases and at J to 0 bases, leaving 9 bases not matched to a gene. Looked up from germline, CDR1 is LNHDA and CDR2 is SQIVND (reference sequence). This CDR3 is 17 amino acids long. This CDR3 is CASSPRQGYSTNEKLFF. The CDR3 DNA is TGTGCCAGTAGTCCCCGACAGGGCTACTCAACTAATGAAAAACTGTTTTTT.

In DNA form, the CDR3 reads TGTGCCAGCAGTGAAACGTCAGCTGTCCCCCTCGTGGGCTACACCTTC. Translation gives CASSETSAVPLVGYTF. This chain connects TRBV6-1 to TRBJ1-2; D is unclear. The V and J ends lost 2 bases and 8 bases respectively, with 21 bases between them. CDR3 length: 16 amino acids. Germline assignment: CDR1 MNHNS and CDR2 SASEGT.

The V and J genes are TRBV15 and TRBJ2-3; unclear D gene. Germline V gene data show CDR1 as LNHNV and CDR2 as YYDKDF (reference sequence). The CDR3 covers 15 residues. V was cut by 0 bases and J by 2 bases, with 9 bases left in between. CDR3 region: CATSRDPLDTDTQYF. CDR3 nucleotide sequence: TGTGCCACCAGCAGAGACCCACTCGACACAGATACGCAGTATTTT.

The V gene is TRBV5-6, the J gene TRBJ2-7; D possibly matches TRBD1 or TRBD2 (5 bases each). The CDR3 is 15 residues long. V gave up 4 bases and J gave up 7 bases, with 21 bases separating them. Per the germline V gene, CDR1 is SGHDT and CDR2 is YYEEEE. CDR3 in DNA: TGTGCCAGCAGCCGGGACGGAAATTTAGTGAGGGAGCAGTACTTC. Translated: CASSRDGNLVREQYF. Complete variable domain (other parts from reference TRBV5-6 and TRBJ2-7): DAGVTQSPTHLIKTRGQQVTLRCSPKSGHDTVSWYQQALGQGPQFIFQYYEEEERQRGNFPDRFSGHQFPNYSSELNVNALLLGDSALYLCASSRDGNLVREQYFGPGTRLTVT.

V usage is TRBV4-2 and J usage is TRBJ1-5; no clear D gene. This CDR3 is built from 15 residues. V gave up 1 base and J gave up 6 bases, with 13 bases separating them. Germline V gene lookup returns CDR1 LGHNA and CDR2 YNFKEQ. The CDR3: CASSQVRAAGQPQHF. In DNA form, the CDR3 reads TGTGCCAGCAGCCAAGTAAGGGCGGCGGGTCAGCCCCAGCATTTT.

This clone was found once. The chain carries TRBV28 and TRBJ2-7, with TRBD1 matching 9 bases. Germline V gene lookup returns CDR1 MDHEN and CDR2 SYDVKM. CDR3 length equals 16 residues. V shed 5 bases, J shed 3 bases, and the junction held 11 bases outside the gene matches. The CDR3 spells CASSPGSPGQGYEQYF. In nucleotides, the CDR3 is TGTGCCAGCAGTCCCGGCTCCCCGGGACAGGGCTACGAGCAGTACTTC. Supplemented by reference TRBV28 and TRBJ2-7, the full variable domain reads DVKVTQSSRYLVKRTGEKVFLECVQDMDHENMFWYRQDPGLGLRLIYFSYDVKMKEKGDIPEGYSVSREKKERFSLILESASTNQTSMYLCASSPGSPGQGYEQYFGPGTRLTVT.

The chain couples TRBV9 to TRBJ2-1; 14 bases are shared with TRBD2. The CDR3 is 16 residues long. Germline V gene sequence: CDR1 SGDLS, CDR2 YYNGEE. The junction had 3 bases not matched to a gene; V was cut back by 3 bases and J by 4 bases. The DNA for the CDR3 is TGTGCCAGCAGCGCCGGACTAGCGGGAGGATACAATGAGCAGTTCTTC. Translating it yields CASSAGLAGGYNEQFF.

The chain has TRBV15 and TRBJ1-2; perhaps TRBD1 as D (5 bases). In germline, CDR1 is LNHNV, CDR2 YYDKDF (reference sequence). Between the trimmed V and J ends, which lost 5 bases and 4 bases, there was a span of 11 bases. The CDR3 runs 13 residues. CDR3 coding DNA: TGTGCCACCAGCGGCCGGGACCCCTATGGCTACACCTTC. Its protein product is CATSGRDPYGYTF.

V gene TRBV5-1 combines with J gene TRBJ2-3; D gene unclear. The V and J ends lost 4 bases and 2 bases respectively, with 17 bases between them. The CDR3 extends over 16 amino acids. Germline CDR1 reads SGHRS; CDR2 reads YFSETQ. This CDR3 reads CASSHDPQPFTDTQYF. The CDR3 DNA is TGCGCCAGCAGCCACGATCCGCAGCCTTTCACAGATACGCAGTATTTT.

V and J are TRBV6-5 and TRBJ2-3; TRBD2 matches at 11 bases. The V gene's germline CDR1 is MNHEY and CDR2 SVGAGI. Trimming cost V 6 bases and J 6 bases; bases outside gene matches: 5. CDR3 length: 14 residues. CDR3 residues: CASSPRLAGDTQYF. DNA of the CDR3: TGTGCCAGCAGCCCACGACTAGCGGGGGATACGCAGTATTTT.